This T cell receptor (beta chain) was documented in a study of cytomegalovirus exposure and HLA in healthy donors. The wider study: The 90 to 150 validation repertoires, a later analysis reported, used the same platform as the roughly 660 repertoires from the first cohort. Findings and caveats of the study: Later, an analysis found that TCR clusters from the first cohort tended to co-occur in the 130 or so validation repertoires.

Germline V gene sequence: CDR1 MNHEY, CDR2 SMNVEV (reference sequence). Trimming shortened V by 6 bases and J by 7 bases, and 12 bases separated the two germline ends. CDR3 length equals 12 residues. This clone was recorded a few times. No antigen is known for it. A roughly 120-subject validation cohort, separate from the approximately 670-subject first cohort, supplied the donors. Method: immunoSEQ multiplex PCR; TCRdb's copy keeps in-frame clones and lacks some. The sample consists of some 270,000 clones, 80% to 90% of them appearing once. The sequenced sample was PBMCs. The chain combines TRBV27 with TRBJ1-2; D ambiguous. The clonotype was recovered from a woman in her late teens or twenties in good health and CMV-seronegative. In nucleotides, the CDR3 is TGTGCCAGCAGCGCTTCAGGAGGTGGCTACACCTTC. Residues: CASSASGGGYTF.